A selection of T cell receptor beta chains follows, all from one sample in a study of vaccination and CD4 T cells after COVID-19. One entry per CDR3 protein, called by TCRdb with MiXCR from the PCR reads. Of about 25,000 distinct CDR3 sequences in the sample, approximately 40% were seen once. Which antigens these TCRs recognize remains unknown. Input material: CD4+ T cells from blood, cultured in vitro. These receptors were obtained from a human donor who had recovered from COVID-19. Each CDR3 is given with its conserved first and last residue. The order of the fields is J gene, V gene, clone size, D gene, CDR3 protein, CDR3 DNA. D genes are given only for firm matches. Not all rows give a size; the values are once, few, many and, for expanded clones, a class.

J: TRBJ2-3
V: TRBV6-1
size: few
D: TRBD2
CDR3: CASSLTSGRADTQYF
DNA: TGTGCCAGCAGTCTAACTAGCGGGAGGGCGGATACGCAGTATTTT

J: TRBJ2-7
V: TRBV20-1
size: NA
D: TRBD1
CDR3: CSARAPTGRYEQYF
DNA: TGCAGTGCTAGAGCACCGACAGGGCGGTACGAGCAGTACTTC

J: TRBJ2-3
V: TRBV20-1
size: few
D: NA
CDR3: CSAQALAHSHTDTQYF
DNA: TGCAGTGCCCAAGCACTAGCCCACTCGCACACAGATACGCAGTATTTT

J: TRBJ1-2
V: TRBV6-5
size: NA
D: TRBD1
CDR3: CASSYSGQGPGYTF
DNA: TGTGCCAGCAGTTACTCAGGACAGGGCCCTGGCTACACCTTC

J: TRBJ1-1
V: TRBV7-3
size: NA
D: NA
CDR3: CASSLRGQPNTEAFF
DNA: TGTGCCAGCAGCTTACGTGGACAGCCGAACACTGAAGCTTTCTTT

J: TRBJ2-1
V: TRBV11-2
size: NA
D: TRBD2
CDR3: CASSREGTSGRLEQFF
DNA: TGTGCCAGCAGCCGGGAAGGGACTAGCGGCAGACTTGAGCAGTTCTTC

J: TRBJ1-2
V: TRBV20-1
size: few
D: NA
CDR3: CSARDPMRRDYGYTF
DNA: TGCAGTGCTAGAGACCCTATGAGGAGGGACTATGGCTACACCTTC

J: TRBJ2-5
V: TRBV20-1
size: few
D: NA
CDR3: CSGGENQETQYF
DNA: TGCAGTGGGGGGGAGAACCAAGAGACCCAGTACTTC

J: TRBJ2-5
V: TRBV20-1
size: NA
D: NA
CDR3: CSASTSRETQYF
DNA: TGCAGTGCTAGCACTAGTCGAGAGACCCAGTACTTC

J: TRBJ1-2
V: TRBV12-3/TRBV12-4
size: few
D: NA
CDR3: CASSSEGLYGYTF
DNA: TGTGCCAGCAGTTCGGAGGGATTGTATGGCTACACCTTC

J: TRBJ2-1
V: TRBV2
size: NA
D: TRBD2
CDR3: CASSVLAVSYNEQFF
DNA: TGTGCCAGCAGTGTTCTAGCGGTCTCCTACAATGAGCAGTTCTTC

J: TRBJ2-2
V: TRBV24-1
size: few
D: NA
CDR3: CATSDPSHSIGSGELFF
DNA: TGTGCCACCAGTGACCCCTCCCACAGCATCGGTAGCGGGGAGCTGTTTTTT

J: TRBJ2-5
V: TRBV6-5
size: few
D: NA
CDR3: CASSYPHRGPKGKTQYF
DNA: TGTGCCAGCAGTTACCCCCACCGGGGGCCTAAAGGAAAGACCCAGTACTTC

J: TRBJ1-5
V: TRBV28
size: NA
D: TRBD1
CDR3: CASSLWGIRGRGQPQHF
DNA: TGTGCCAGCAGTTTATGGGGGATCAGGGGGCGCGGTCAGCCCCAGCATTTT

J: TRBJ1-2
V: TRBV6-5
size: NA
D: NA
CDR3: CASSYLQRGYGYTF
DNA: TGTGCCAGCAGTTACCTTCAGAGAGGCTATGGCTACACCTTC

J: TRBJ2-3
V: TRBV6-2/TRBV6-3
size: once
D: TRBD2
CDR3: CAIKPEGTSGRAADMQYF
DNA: TGTGCCATCAAACCGGAAGGGACTAGCGGGAGAGCGGCAGATATGCAGTATTTT

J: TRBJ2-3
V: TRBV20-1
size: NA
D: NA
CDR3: CSAIRGTDTQYF
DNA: TGCAGTGCCATAAGGGGCACAGATACGCAGTATTTT

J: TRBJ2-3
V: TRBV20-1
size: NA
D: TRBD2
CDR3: CSAASGGTDTQYF
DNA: TGCAGTGCTGCCAGCGGGGGTACAGATACGCAGTATTTT

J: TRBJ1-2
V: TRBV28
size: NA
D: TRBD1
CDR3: CASSLSWTGSVDNYGYTF
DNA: TGTGCCAGCAGTTTAAGTTGGACAGGGAGTGTTGATAACTATGGCTACACCTTC

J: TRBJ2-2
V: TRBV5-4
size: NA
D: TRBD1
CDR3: CASSLDRGAGELFF
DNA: TGTGCCAGCAGCTTGGACAGGGGGGCCGGGGAGCTGTTTTTT

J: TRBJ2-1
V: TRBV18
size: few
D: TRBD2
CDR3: CASSPLAGDDNEQFF
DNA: TGTGCCAGCTCACCACTAGCGGGAGACGACAATGAGCAGTTCTTC

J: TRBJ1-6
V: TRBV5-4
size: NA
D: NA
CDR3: CASSLDRESSPLHF
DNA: TGTGCCAGCAGCTTGGACAGGGAAAGCTCACCCCTCCACTTT

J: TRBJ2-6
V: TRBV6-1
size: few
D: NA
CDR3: CASSETRTAVSGANVLTF
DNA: TGTGCCAGCAGTGAAACCCGGACAGCCGTCTCTGGGGCCAACGTCCTGACTTTC

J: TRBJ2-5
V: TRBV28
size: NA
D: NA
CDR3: CASSPAGLDGETQYF
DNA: TGTGCCAGCAGTCCTGCCGGGTTAGACGGAGAGACCCAGTACTTC

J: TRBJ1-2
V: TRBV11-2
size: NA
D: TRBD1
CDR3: CASSSGTGLQGYTF
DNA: TGTGCCAGCAGCTCAGGGACAGGGTTACAAGGCTACACCTTC

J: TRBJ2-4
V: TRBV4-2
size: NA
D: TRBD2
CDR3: CASSQVGGGAVKNIQYF
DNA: TGTGCCAGCAGCCAAGTCGGCGGGGGGGCCGTCAAAAACATTCAGTACTTC

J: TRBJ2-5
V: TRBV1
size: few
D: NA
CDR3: CTSSCGTEDQETQYF
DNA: TGCACCAGCAGCTGTGGGACAGAGGATCAAGAGACCCAGTACTTC

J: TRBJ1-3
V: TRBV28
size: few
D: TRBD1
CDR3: CASSTPGQGIGNTIYF
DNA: TGTGCCAGCAGTACCCCGGGACAGGGAATCGGAAACACCATATATTTT

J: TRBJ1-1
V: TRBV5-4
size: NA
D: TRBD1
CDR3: CASSPGQTNTEAFF
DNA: TGTGCCAGCAGCCCGGGACAGACGAACACTGAAGCTTTCTTT

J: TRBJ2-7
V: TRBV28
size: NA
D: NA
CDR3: CASRQQGHEQYF
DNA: TGTGCCAGCAGACAACAGGGCCACGAGCAGTACTTC

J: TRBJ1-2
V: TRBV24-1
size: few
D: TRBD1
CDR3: CATSDGTGWGYTF
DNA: TGTGCCACCAGTGATGGGACAGGGTGGGGCTACACCTTC

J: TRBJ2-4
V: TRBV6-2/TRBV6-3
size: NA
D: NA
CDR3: CASTQGDIQYF
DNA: TGTGCCAGCACCCAAGGGGACATTCAGTACTTC

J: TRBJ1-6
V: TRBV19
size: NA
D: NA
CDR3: CASSINSALHF
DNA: TGTGCCAGTAGTATCAACAGCGCCCTCCACTTT

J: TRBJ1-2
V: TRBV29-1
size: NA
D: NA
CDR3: CSVDRGRVDGYTF
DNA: TGCAGCGTTGATAGGGGCAGGGTGGATGGCTACACCTTC

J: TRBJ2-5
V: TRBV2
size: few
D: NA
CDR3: CASSLLRETQYF
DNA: TGTGCCAGCAGCCTGTTAAGGGAGACCCAGTACTTC

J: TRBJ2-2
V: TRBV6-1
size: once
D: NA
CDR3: CASSRGNTGELFF
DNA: TGTGCCAGCAGCAGGGGAAACACCGGGGAGCTGTTTTTT

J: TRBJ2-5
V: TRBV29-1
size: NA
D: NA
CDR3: CSGTPGYQETQYF
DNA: TGCAGCGGAACGCCAGGGTACCAAGAGACCCAGTACTTC